Sequencing of this T cell receptor beta chain was carried out in a study of cytomegalovirus exposure and HLA in healthy donors. The CDR3 is made up of 12 amino acids. Deletions cut 8 bases from V and 1 base from J, with 8 bases between. The V gene's germline CDR1 is MDHEN and CDR2 SYDVKM. PCR amplification relied on 60 Vbeta primers (plus 13 Jbeta primers). Clones were read by immunoSEQ multiplex PCR, and TCRdb kept only the in-frame ones, dropping some. There are tens of thousands of clones in the sample; 60% to 70% occur only once, and 7.6% lies in the top ten. The source of this sequence is a man aged 35 to 55 in good health and CMV-seropositive. Sequencing used PBMCs. This rearrangement joins TRBV28 to TRBJ1-1; D call uncertain. CDR3 DNA: TGTGCCAGCGTAACGGGGAACACTGAAGCTTTCTTT. Translating it yields CASVTGNTEAFF.